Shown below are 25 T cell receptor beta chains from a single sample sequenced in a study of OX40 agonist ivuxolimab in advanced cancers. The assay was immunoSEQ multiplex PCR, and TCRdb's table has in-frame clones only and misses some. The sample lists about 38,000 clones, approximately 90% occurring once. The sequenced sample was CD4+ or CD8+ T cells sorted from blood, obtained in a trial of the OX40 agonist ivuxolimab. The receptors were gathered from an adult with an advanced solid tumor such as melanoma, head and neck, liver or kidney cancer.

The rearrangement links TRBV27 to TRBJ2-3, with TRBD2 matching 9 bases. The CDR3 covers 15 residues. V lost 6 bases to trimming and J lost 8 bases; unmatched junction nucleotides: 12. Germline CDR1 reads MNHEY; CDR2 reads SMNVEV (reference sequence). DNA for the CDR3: TGTGCCAGCAGCTGGACTAGCGCGGCTGATGGTACGCAGTATTTT. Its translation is CASSWTSAADGTQYF.

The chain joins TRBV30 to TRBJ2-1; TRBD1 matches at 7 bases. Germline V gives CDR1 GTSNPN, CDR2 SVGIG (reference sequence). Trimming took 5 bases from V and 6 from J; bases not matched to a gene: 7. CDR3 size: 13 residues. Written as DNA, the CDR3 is TGTGCCTGGGCAGAACAGGGGCCCAATGAGCAGTTCTTC. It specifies CAWAEQGPNEQFF.

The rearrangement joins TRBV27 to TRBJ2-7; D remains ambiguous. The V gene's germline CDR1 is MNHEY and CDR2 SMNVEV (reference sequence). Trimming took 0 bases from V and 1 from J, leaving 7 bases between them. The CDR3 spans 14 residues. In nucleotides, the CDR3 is TGTGCCAGCAGTTTATCCCCCCAATCCTACGAGCAGTACTTC. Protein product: CASSLSPQSYEQYF.

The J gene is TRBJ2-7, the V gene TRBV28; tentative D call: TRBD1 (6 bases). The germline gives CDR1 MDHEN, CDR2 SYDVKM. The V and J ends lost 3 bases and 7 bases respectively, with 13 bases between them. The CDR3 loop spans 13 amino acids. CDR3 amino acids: CASSFVKGTEQYF. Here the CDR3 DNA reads TGTGCCAGCAGTTTCGTTAAGGGGACAGAGCAGTACTTC.

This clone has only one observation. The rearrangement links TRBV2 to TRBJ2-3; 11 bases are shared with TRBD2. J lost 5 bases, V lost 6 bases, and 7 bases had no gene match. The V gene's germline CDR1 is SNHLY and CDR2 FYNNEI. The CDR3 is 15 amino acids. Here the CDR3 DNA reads TGTGCCAGCAGGCCGGGACTAGCGGACGGAGATACGCAGTATTTT. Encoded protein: CASRPGLADGDTQYF.

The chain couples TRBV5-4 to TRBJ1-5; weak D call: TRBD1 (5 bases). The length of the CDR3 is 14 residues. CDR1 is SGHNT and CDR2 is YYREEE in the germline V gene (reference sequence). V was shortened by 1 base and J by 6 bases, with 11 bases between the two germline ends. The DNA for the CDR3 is TGTGCCAGCAGCTTGTCAGGGAGTGGTCAGCCCCAGCATTTT. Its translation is CASSLSGSGQPQHF. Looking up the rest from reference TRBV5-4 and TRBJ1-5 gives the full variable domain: ETGVTQSPTHLIKTRGQQVTLRCSSQSGHNTVSWYQQALGQGPQFIFQYYREEENGRGNFPPRFSGLQFPNYSSELNVNALELDDSALYLCASSLSGSGQPQHFGDGTRLSIL.

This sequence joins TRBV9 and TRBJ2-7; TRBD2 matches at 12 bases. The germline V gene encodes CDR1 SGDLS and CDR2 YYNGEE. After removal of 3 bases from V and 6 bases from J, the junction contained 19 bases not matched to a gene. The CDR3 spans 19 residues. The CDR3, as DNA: TGTGCCAGCAGCGCAGAGGGCCTCCCTAGCGGGGGGGTACTAAGCGAGCAGTACTTC. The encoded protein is CASSAEGLPSGGVLSEQYF.

In DNA, the CDR3 is TGCGCCAGCAGCCAAGGGGTAGCGGGGATCGAGCAGTTCTTC. Translating it yields CASSQGVAGIEQFF. This sequence joins TRBV4-3 and TRBJ2-1; 8 bases agree with TRBD2. Trimming cost V 1 base and J 10 bases; bases outside gene matches: 6. This CDR3 has 14 amino acids. Per the germline V gene, CDR1 is LGHNA and CDR2 is YSLEER.

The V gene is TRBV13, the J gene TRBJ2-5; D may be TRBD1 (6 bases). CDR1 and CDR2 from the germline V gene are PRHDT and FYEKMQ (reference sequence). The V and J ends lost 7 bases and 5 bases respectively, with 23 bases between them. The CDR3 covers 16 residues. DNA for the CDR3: TGTGCCAGCACCTCGACGGGACAATCGGAAGGGGAGACCCAGTACTTC. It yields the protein CASTSTGQSEGETQYF.

The CDR3 loop is CASSPPPGMARQNYNEQFF. Here the CDR3 DNA reads TGTGCCAGCTCACCACCACCGGGCATGGCTCGACAAAACTACAATGAGCAGTTCTTC. This chain connects TRBV18 to TRBJ2-1; no firm D call. Trimming took 0 bases from V and 3 from J, leaving 21 bases between them. This CDR3 spans 19 amino acids. Germline lookup yields CDR1 KGHSH and CDR2 LQKENI.

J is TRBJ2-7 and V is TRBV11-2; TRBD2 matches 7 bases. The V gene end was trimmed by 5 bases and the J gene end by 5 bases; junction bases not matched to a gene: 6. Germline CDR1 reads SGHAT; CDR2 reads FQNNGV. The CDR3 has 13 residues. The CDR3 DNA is TGTGCCAGCAGCATGATTCGGGGGGACGAGCAGTACTTC. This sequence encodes CASSMIRGDEQYF.

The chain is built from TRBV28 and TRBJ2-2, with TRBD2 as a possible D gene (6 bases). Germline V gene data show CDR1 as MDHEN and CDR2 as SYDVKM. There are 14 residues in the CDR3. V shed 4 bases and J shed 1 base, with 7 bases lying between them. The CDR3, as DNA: TGTGCCAGCAGTTGGAGGGTGAACACCGGGGAGCTGTTTTTT. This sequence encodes CASSWRVNTGELFF.

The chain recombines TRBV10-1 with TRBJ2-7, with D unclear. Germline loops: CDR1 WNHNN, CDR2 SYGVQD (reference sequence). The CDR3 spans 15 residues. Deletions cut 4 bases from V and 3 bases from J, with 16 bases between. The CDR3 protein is CASSGGEGLYYEQYF. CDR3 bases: TGCGCCAGCAGTGGGGGTGAAGGTTTGTACTACGAGCAGTACTTC.

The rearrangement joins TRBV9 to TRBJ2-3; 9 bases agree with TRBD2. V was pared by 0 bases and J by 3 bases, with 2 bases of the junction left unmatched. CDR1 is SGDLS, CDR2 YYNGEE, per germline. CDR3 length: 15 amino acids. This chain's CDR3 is CASSVVAGDTDTQYF. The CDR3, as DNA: TGTGCCAGCAGCGTAGTAGCGGGAGATACAGATACGCAGTATTTT.

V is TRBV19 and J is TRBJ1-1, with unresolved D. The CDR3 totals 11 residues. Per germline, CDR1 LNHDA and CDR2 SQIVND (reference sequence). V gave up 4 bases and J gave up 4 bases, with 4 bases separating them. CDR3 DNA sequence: TGTGCCAGTAGTAGGGGCACTGAAGCTTTCTTT. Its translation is CASSRGTEAFF.

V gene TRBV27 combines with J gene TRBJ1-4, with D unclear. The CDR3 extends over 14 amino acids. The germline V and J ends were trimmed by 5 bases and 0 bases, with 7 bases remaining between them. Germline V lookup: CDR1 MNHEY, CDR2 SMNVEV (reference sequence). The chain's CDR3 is CASSLGPTNEKLFF. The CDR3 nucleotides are TGTGCCAGCAGTCTTGGTCCAACTAATGAAAAACTGTTTTTT. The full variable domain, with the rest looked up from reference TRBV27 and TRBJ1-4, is EAQVTQNPRYLITVTGKKLTVTCSQNMNHEYMSWYRQDPGLGLRQIYYSMNVEVTDKGDVPEGYKVSRKEKRNFPLILESPSPNQTSLYFCASSLGPTNEKLFFGSGTQLSVL.

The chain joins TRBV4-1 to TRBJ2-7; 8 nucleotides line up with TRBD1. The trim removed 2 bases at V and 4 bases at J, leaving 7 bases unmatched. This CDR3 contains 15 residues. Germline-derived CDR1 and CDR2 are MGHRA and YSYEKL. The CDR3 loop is CASSQLRQGAYEQYF. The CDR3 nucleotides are TGCGCCAGCAGCCAACTGAGGCAGGGGGCGTACGAGCAGTACTTC.

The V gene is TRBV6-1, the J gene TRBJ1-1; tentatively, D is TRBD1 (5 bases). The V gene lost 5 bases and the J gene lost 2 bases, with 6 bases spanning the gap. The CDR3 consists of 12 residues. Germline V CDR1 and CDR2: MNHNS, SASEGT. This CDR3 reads CASSTGNTEAFF. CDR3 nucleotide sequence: TGTGCCAGCAGTACAGGAAACACTGAAGCTTTCTTT.

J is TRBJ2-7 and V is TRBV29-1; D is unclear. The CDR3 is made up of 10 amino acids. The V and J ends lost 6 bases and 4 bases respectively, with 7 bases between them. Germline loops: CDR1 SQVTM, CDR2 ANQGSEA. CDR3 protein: CSVSEYEQYF. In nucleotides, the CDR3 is TGCAGCGTCTCCGAATACGAGCAGTACTTC.

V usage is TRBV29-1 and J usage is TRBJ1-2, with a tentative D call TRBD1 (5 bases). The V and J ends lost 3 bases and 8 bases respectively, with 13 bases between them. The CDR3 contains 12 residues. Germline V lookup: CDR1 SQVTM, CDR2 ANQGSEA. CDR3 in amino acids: CSVESGLVGYTF. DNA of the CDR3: TGCAGCGTTGAGTCAGGGCTGGTAGGCTACACCTTC.

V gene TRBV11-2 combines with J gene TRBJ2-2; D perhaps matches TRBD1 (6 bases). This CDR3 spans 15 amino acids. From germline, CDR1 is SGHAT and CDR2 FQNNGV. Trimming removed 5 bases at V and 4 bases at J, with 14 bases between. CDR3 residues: CASSDTGKGTGELFF. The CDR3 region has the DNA TGTGCCAGCAGCGACACAGGGAAAGGCACCGGGGAGCTGTTTTTT.

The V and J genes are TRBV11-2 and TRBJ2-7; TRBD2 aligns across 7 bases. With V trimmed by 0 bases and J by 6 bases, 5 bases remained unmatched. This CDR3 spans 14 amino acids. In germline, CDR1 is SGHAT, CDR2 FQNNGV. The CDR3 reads CASSLDLGGSEQYF. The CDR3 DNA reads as TGTGCCAGCAGCTTAGATCTGGGGGGGAGCGAGCAGTACTTC.

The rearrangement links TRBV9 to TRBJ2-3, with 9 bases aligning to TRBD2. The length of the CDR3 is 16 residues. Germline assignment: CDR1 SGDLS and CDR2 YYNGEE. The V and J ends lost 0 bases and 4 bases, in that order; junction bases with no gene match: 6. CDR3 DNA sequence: TGTGCCAGCAGCGTAGAAGGCGGGGGGGCCTCAGATACGCAGTATTTT. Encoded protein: CASSVEGGGASDTQYF.

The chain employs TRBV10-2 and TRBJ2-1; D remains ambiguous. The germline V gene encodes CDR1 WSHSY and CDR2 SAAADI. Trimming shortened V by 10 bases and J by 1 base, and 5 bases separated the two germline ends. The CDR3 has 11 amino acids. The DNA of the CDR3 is TGCGCCACCCGTTCCTACAATGAGCAGTTCTTC. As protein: CATRSYNEQFF.

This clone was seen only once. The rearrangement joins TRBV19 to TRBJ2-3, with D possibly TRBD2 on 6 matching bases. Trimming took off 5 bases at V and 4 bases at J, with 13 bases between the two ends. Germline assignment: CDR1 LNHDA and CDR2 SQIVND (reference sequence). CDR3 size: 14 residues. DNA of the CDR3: TGTGCCAGTAGTTGGGAGGACCAAGCAGATACGCAGTATTTT. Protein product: CASSWEDQADTQYF.